This T cell receptor (beta chain) was identified during a study of tumour-infiltrating T cells in Burkitt lymphoma. Study information: Productive clonality predicted overall and progression-free survival.

Trimming stripped 0 bases from V and 1 base from J, with 9 bases between. The germline V gene encodes CDR1 PRHDT and CDR2 FYEKMQ (reference sequence). This CDR3 contains 15 residues. Clones were read by immunoSEQ multiplex PCR, and TCRdb kept only the in-frame ones, dropping some. The sample carries roughly 8,500 clones, 62% recorded once. Source material: tumor tissue. The TCR originated in a human donor with diffuse large B-cell lymphoma. The chain has TRBV13 and TRBJ1-1; D gene uncertain. This chain's CDR3 is CASSLGRGKNTEAFF. CDR3 nucleotides: TGTGCCAGCAGCTTAGGAAGAGGCAAGAACACTGAAGCTTTCTTT.